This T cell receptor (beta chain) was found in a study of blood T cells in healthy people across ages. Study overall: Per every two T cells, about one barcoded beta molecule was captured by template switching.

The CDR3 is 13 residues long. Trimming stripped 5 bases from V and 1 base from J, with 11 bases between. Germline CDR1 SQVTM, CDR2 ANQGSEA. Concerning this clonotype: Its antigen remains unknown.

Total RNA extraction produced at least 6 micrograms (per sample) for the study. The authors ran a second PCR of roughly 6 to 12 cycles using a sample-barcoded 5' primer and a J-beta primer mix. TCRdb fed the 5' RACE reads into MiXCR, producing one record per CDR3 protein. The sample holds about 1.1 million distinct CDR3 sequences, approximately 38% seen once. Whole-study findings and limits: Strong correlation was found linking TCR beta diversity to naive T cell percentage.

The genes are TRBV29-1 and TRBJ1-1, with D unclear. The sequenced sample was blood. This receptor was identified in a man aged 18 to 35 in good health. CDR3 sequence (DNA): TGCAGCGTTAGTGGACGGGAGAACACTGAAGCTTTCTTT. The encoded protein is CSVSGRENTEAFF.